The rows below give T cell receptor beta chains drawn from one sample of a study of T cell responses to AZD1222 COVID-19 vaccine. Assay used: immunoSEQ multiplex PCR; TCRdb lists only in-frame clones, some missing. Of 100,000 to 150,000 clones in the sample, around 92% were seen once. The source was peripheral blood, collected on day 0 of AZD1222 vaccination. These receptors came from an adult in good health. Each CDR3 is given with its conserved first and last residue. The D gene is left open where the match is weak. Clone size is given for some rows only: seen once, a few or many times, or a class if the clone is expanded.

length	V	size	J	D	DNA	CDR3
14	TRBV5-1	.	TRBJ1-2	TRBD1	TGCGCCAGCAGCTTGGGTGGACAGGGGAATGGCTACACCTTC	CASSLGGQGNGYTF
14	TRBV5-5	.	TRBJ2-1	.	TGTGCCAGCAGCTGGAGAGATTCCTACAATGAGCAGTTCTTC	CASSWRDSYNEQFF
12	TRBV28	.	TRBJ1-2	.	TGTGCCAGCAGTACTAGGGTGGGCAGGGAAACCTTC	CASSTRVGRETF
15	TRBV5-1	.	TRBJ2-3	TRBD2	TGCGCCAGCAGCTTGGGACTAGCGGGATCAGATACGCAGTATTTT	CASSLGLAGSDTQYF
16	TRBV7-9	.	TRBJ2-1	TRBD2	TGTGCCAGCAGCCGGGAGACTAGCGGGGTTTACAATGAGCAGTTCTTC	CASSRETSGVYNEQFF
14	TRBV2	.	TRBJ1-6	TRBD1	TGTGCCAGCAGTGAAGCGAGGACAGGGACCCCCCTCCACTTT	CASSEARTGTPLHF
18	TRBV4-1	.	TRBJ1-1	TRBD1	TGCGCCAGCAGCCAATTTCTACCCGCCGGACAGGGGCGGGATGAAGCTTTCTTT	CASSQFLPAGQGRDEAFF
19	TRBV4-1	.	TRBJ1-3	.	TGCGCCAGCAGCCAAGAAGCGATACCAGGGGACCTCTCTGGAAACACCATATATTTT	CASSQEAIPGDLSGNTIYF
14	TRBV5-8	.	TRBJ1-2	TRBD1	TGTGCCAGCAGCTTCGGACAGGGAAACTATGGCTACACCTTC	CASSFGQGNYGYTF
20	TRBV7-8	.	TRBJ1-5	TRBD1	TGTGCCAGCAGCTTAACAAGACAGGGGACAACAACACTTAGCAATCAGCCCCAGCATTTT	CASSLTRQGTTTLSNQPQHF
14	TRBV6-5	.	TRBJ2-3	TRBD2	TGTGCCAGCAGTAGCGGGAGAGTCACAGATACGCAGTATTTT	CASSSGRVTDTQYF
13	TRBV10-3	.	TRBJ1-1	.	TGTGCCATCACCTCCTCTGAGGCCACTGAAGCTTTCTTT	CAITSSEATEAFF
14	TRBV5-6	.	TRBJ2-3	.	TGTGCCAGCAGCTTGGGACAGCCGACAGATACGCAGTATTTT	CASSLGQPTDTQYF
13	TRBV10-2	once	TRBJ2-3	.	TGCGCCAGCAGTGTAGCGGCCGCAGATACGCAGTATTTT	CASSVAAADTQYF
18	TRBV19	.	TRBJ2-5	.	TGTGCCAGTAGTTCGGGCACGGGGCTCCCGGGACCTACGGAGACCCAGTACTTC	CASSSGTGLPGPTETQYF
16	TRBV9	.	TRBJ2-1	.	TGTGCCAGCAGCCCGGAGAAACCGGGACTTCTCAATGAGCAGTTCTTC	CASSPEKPGLLNEQFF
13	TRBV6-5	.	TRBJ2-1	TRBD2	TGTGCCACCGGGACTAGCGTCTACAATGAGCAGTTCTTC	CATGTSVYNEQFF
15	TRBV19	.	TRBJ1-5	.	TGTGCCAGTAGTATGACCGGGTTCGGCAATCAGCCCCAGCATTTT	CASSMTGFGNQPQHF
14	TRBV7-8	.	TRBJ1-5	TRBD1	TGTGCCAGCAGCTTAAGGGACAGAAATCAGCCCCAGCATTTT	CASSLRDRNQPQHF
16	TRBV11-2	once	TRBJ2-1	.	TGTGCCAGCAGCATCCGGGAAAGAACCTCCTACAATGAGCAGTTCTTC	CASSIRERTSYNEQFF
16	TRBV19	.	TRBJ2-1	.	TGTGCCACCTCCGCAAGGGTTTTACTTGTGGACAATGAGCAGTTCTTC	CATSARVLLVDNEQFF
15	TRBV4-1	.	TRBJ2-3	.	TGCGCCAGCAGCCAAGTACCGACTAACACAGATACGCAGTATTTT	CASSQVPTNTDTQYF
12	TRBV5-1	.	TRBJ2-1	.	TGCGCCAGCAGCCCTGAGGGCAATGAGCAGTTCTTC	CASSPEGNEQFF
13	TRBV24-1	.	TRBJ2-7	TRBD1	TGTGCCACCGGAGGACAGGGTCCCTACGAGCAGTACTTC	CATGGQGPYEQYF
14	TRBV19	.	TRBJ2-3	TRBD2	TGTGCCGTCAGACTAGCGGGGACAACAGATACGCAGTATTTT	CAVRLAGTTDTQYF
14	TRBV7-4	few	TRBJ1-4	.	TGTGCCAGCAGCCTAAACACCTCTAATGAAAAACTGTTTTTT	CASSLNTSNEKLFF
13	TRBV12-3/TRBV12-4	once	TRBJ2-7	.	TGTGCCAGCACTTGGGGCTACTCCTACGAGCAGTACTTC	CASTWGYSYEQYF
13	TRBV7-3	.	TRBJ1-2	.	TGTGCCAGCAGCTTAATCGGGGAGGGTGGCTACACCTTC	CASSLIGEGGYTF
15	TRBV5-8	.	TRBJ2-1	TRBD2	TGTGCCAGCAGCTTGGGAACTAGCGGAAACAATGAGCAGTTCTTC	CASSLGTSGNNEQFF
15	TRBV7-6	.	TRBJ2-2	TRBD1	TGTGCCAGCAGCTTAGGGACAGGGGCAGCCGGGGAGCTGTTTTTT	CASSLGTGAAGELFF
13	TRBV6-5	.	TRBJ2-2	.	TGTGCCAGCAAGCCACCACAATCCGGGGAGCTGTTTTTT	CASKPPQSGELFF
15	TRBV6-5	.	TRBJ2-6	.	TGTGCCAGCAGATACCGCAGCTCTGGGGCCAACGTCCTGACTTTC	CASRYRSSGANVLTF
14	TRBV6-4	.	TRBJ2-3	TRBD2	TGTGCCAGCAGTGAACTAGCGGGAATGGATACGCAGTATTTT	CASSELAGMDTQYF
12	TRBV19	.	TRBJ1-5	.	TGTGCCAGTAGTATAGTAGATCAGCCCCAGCATTTT	CASSIVDQPQHF
14	TRBV19	.	TRBJ1-5	.	TGTGCCAGTAGGACATCAGGGGAACATCAGCCCCAGCATTTT	CASRTSGEHQPQHF
16	TRBV5-6	.	TRBJ2-3	TRBD2	TGTGCCAGCAGCTTGGGACTAGCGGGAGCGGGAGATACGCAGTATTTT	CASSLGLAGAGDTQYF
15	TRBV29-1	.	TRBJ1-2	.	TGCAGCGTTGAAGATCTGGCGCGCAGGGGCTATGGCTACACCTTC	CSVEDLARRGYGYTF
16	TRBV6-5	.	TRBJ1-2	.	TGTGCCAGCAGTTACTCTGCGACACGGGCCCTCTATGGCTACACCTTC	CASSYSATRALYGYTF
16	TRBV10-1	.	TRBJ2-1	TRBD1	TGCGCCAGCAGACCCGGGACAGGGACCCCCTACAATGAGCAGTTCTTC	CASRPGTGTPYNEQFF
17	TRBV23-1	.	TRBJ2-5	.	TGCGCCAGCAGTCAATCCAGGGCTACCCGTACCCAAGAGACCCAGTACTTC	CASSQSRATRTQETQYF
13	TRBV6-5	.	TRBJ2-7	.	TGTGCCAGCAGTTTGGAGGGGGGGTACGAGCAGTACTTC	CASSLEGGYEQYF
9	TRBV20-1	.	TRBJ1-2	.	TGCAGTGCTAGCCCGGGCTACACCTTC	CSASPGYTF
14	TRBV28	.	TRBJ1-5	.	TGTGCCAGCAGTTATGGGGAATCCCATCAGCCCCAGCATTTT	CASSYGESHQPQHF
14	TRBV19	.	TRBJ1-1	TRBD1	TGTGCCAGTAGTACGGGACAGGGGAACACTGAAGCTTTCTTT	CASSTGQGNTEAFF
15	TRBV4-3	.	TRBJ2-7	.	TGCGCCAGCAGCCAAGATGAAACGGAGTACTACGAGCAGTACTTC	CASSQDETEYYEQYF
13	TRBV9	.	TRBJ1-3	.	TGTGCCAGCAGCGTAACCTCTGGAAACACCATATATTTT	CASSVTSGNTIYF
16	TRBV18	.	TRBJ2-7	.	TGTGCCAGCTCACCCCGACAGGAAATATCGGTCTACGAGCAGTACTTC	CASSPRQEISVYEQYF
14	TRBV7-9	.	TRBJ1-2	.	TGTGCCAGCAGCTTAGTCGCGACAGCCATCAGCTACACCTTC	CASSLVATAISYTF
15	TRBV10-3	.	TRBJ2-3	TRBD1	TGTGCCATCAAGAGGGGTGGGACAGACACAGATACGCAGTATTTT	CAIKRGGTDTDTQYF
15	TRBV7-6	.	TRBJ2-1	TRBD2	TGTGCCAGCAGCCAGACTAGCGGGAGCTACAATGAGCAGTTCTTC	CASSQTSGSYNEQFF
15	TRBV30	.	TRBJ2-7	TRBD2	TGTGCCTGGAGTGAGCGACTAGCGGGATACTACGAGCAGTACTTC	CAWSERLAGYYEQYF
15	TRBV6-2/TRBV6-3	.	TRBJ2-6	.	TGTGCCAGCAGTTTAGAGGACTCTGGGGCCAACGTCCTGACTTTC	CASSLEDSGANVLTF
13	TRBV12-3/TRBV12-4	.	TRBJ1-5	TRBD1	TGTGCCAGCAAGGGACAGATGAATCAGCCCCAGCATTTT	CASKGQMNQPQHF
13	TRBV2	.	TRBJ2-2	.	TGTGCCAACCGACAGGAGACGAGGTTGCCGCTGTTTTTT	CANRQETRLPLFF
12	TRBV7-9	few	TRBJ2-1	.	TGTGCCAGCAGCATGATAGGGGATGAGCAGTTCTTC	CASSMIGDEQFF
14	TRBV2	.	TRBJ2-7	TRBD2	TGTGCCAGCAGTGAAGAGGGACTAGCCTACGAGCAGTACTTC	CASSEEGLAYEQYF
15	TRBV11-2	.	TRBJ1-2	TRBD1	TGTGCCAGCAGCACCCGGACAGGAAGGGACTATGGCTACACCTTC	CASSTRTGRDYGYTF
14	TRBV7-9	.	TRBJ2-4	TRBD1	TGTGCCAGCAGCCTTATCGGGACAGTCAACATTCAGTACTTC	CASSLIGTVNIQYF